This TCR beta chain is from a study of shared clonotypes between healthy human individuals. Turning to the study itself: Plates per donor: three CD4 naive, three CD4 memory, two CD8 naive, one CD8 memory. Study-wide points: Rarefaction showed sorted-subset sequencing was incomplete despite large depth.

In regard to this clone: What it binds is not known.

At the deep level, the assay was run. Sequencing used immunoSEQ multiplex PCR; TCRdb keeps in-frame clones, though not all of them. The table records about 2.3 million clones, more than 80% of them present only once. The healthy adult donors were HIV-negative and reported no recent acute infections or vaccinations. The receptor's source is a man aged 18-30 years in good health. Some clones in this sample may be carry-over from other donors' samples. Sequenced material: naive CD4+ T cells from PBMCs. Subset described: CD45RA+ positively selected.

The CDR3 spells CASSLGAQIGTEAFF. CDR3 coding DNA: TGTGCCAGCAGCTTAGGGGCTCAAATCGGAACTGAAGCTTTCTTT. The chain uses TRBV11-2 and TRBJ1-1; no firm D call. This CDR3 is built from 15 residues. V was shortened by 1 base and J by 5 bases, with 14 bases between the two germline ends. In germline, CDR1 is SGHAT, CDR2 FQNNGV.